This entry lists 14 T cell receptor beta chains sequenced from one sample in a study of cytomegalovirus exposure and HLA in healthy donors. The PCR ran on 60 Vbeta and 13 Jbeta primers. Some clones are missing from TCRdb's copy, which holds only in-frame ones; the method was immunoSEQ multiplex PCR. The sample consists of fewer than 250,000 clones, 82% of them appearing once. Sequenced input: PBMCs. Receptors were obtained from a middle-aged man in good health and CMV-seropositive.

With respect to this clone: The identical CDR3 is also encoded by other nucleotide sequences in the sample. The chain employs TRBV5-1 and TRBJ2-2, with D hard to call. CDR1 and CDR2 (germline): SGHRS, YFSETQ. The CDR3 is 14 amino acids. Deletions cut 1 base from V and 1 base from J, with 5 bases between. This CDR3 reads CASSLTGNTGELFF. DNA for the CDR3: TGCGCCAGCAGCTTGACTGGGAACACCGGGGAGCTGTTTTTT.

The chain carries TRBV18 and TRBJ1-1, with unresolved D. The CDR3 sequence is 13 residues long. V was pared by 11 bases and J by 2 bases, with 15 bases between. In germline, CDR1 is KGHSH, CDR2 LQKENI. The CDR3 region is CAGKPYPNTEAFF. In DNA, the CDR3 is TGTGCCGGTAAACCCTACCCCAACACTGAAGCTTTCTTT.

The rearrangement uses TRBV7-8 and TRBJ2-5; 10 bases fit TRBD2. The CDR3 covers 16 residues. Germline V gene lookup returns CDR1 SGHVS and CDR2 FQNEAQ. V lost 5 bases, J lost 2 bases, and 8 bases stayed unmatched. CDR3 coding DNA: TGTGCCAGCAGCATAAGACTAGCGGGCGCACAAGAGACCCAGTACTTC. This encodes CASSIRLAGAQETQYF. Filled out from reference TRBV7-8 and TRBJ2-5, the complete variable domain reads GAGVSQSPRYKVAKRGQDVALRCDPISGHVSLFWYQQALGQGPEFLTYFQNEAQLDKSGLPSDRFFAERPEGSVSTLKIQRTQQEDSAVYLCASSIRLAGAQETQYFGPGTRLLVL.

The chain employs TRBV5-1 and TRBJ2-7; TRBD1 matches at 9 bases. The CDR3 contains 16 residues. CDR1 is SGHRS, CDR2 YFSETQ, per germline. Trimming at V came to 0 bases and at J to 3 bases, leaving 7 bases not matched to a gene. The CDR3 coding sequence is TGCGCCAGCAGCTTGGCCGGGACAGGGCCCCTCTACGAGCAGTACGTC. This codes for CASSLAGTGPLYEQYV.

V is TRBV27 and J is TRBJ2-3, with 10 bases lining up with TRBD2. This CDR3 is 17 amino acids long. J was trimmed by 1 base and V by 3 bases; bases with no gene match: 7. The germline CDR1 and CDR2 sequences are MNHEY and SMNVEV (reference sequence). The CDR3 is CASSLLAGAFGTDTQYF. The DNA of the CDR3 is TGTGCCAGCAGTTTGCTAGCGGGAGCCTTTGGCACAGATACGCAGTATTTT.

The rearrangement links TRBV6-1 to TRBJ2-5, with 8 bases matching TRBD1. This CDR3 is 16 amino acids long. The trim removed 3 bases at V and 5 bases at J, leaving 11 bases unmatched. Germline lookup yields CDR1 MNHNS and CDR2 SASEGT. CDR3 sequence reads: CASSDGTGGWMETQYF. The CDR3 coding sequence is TGTGCCAGCAGTGACGGGACAGGTGGTTGGATGGAGACCCAGTACTTC.

The rearrangement links TRBV11-3 to TRBJ1-2; 9 bases are a match to TRBD1. The CDR3 extends over 14 amino acids. CDR1 is SGHNT and CDR2 is YENEEA in the germline V gene. V was clipped by 2 bases and J by 7 bases; unmatched bases: 5. CDR3 in amino acids: CASSLRDRDTGYTF. The DNA for the CDR3 is TGTGCCAGCAGCTTACGGGACAGGGACACTGGCTACACCTTC.

In its sample, this clone was seen once. This chain joins TRBV4-2 and TRBJ2-3; possible D gene TRBD2, 6 bases. This CDR3 contains 16 residues. The germline V gene encodes CDR1 LGHNA and CDR2 YNFKEQ. V dropped 4 bases and J dropped 0 bases, with 14 bases sitting between them. In DNA form, the CDR3 reads TGTGCCAGCAGCCCCATAGCGGATACTAGCACAGATACGCAGTATTTT. This translates into CASSPIADTSTDTQYF.

Remarks on this clone: One junction end does not reproduce the germline sequence, and a read error may be involved. This rearrangement joins TRBV7-9 to TRBJ2-1; TRBD2 matches 13 bases. The CDR3 spans 16 residues. CDR1 and CDR2 (germline): SEHNR, FQNEAQ (reference sequence). Here the CDR3 reads CSSSRGLAGTYNEQFF. The DNA for the CDR3 is TGTTCCAGCAGCCGGGGACTAGCGGGGACCTACAATGAGCAGTTCTTC.

Turning to this clone: The junction differs from germline at one of its ends, possibly a read error. The chain has TRBV5-1 and TRBJ1-1; 7 nucleotides agree with TRBD1. CDR1 and CDR2 from the germline V gene are SGHRS and YFSETQ. The CDR3 is 16 residues long. The CDR3 region is CASSLARDSVNTEALF. CDR3 nucleotides: TGCGCCAGCAGCTTGGCCCGGGACAGTGTGAACACTGAAGCTCTCTTT.

The gene calls are TRBV25-1 and TRBJ1-2; D possibly corresponds to TRBD1 (5 bases). The CDR3 contains 15 residues. The germline V and J ends were trimmed by 6 bases and 4 bases, with 18 bases remaining between them. CDR1 and CDR2 (germline): MGHDK, SYGVNS. CDR3 region: CASSPSGGGGYGYTF. The DNA of the CDR3 is TGTGCCAGCAGCCCAAGTGGGGGAGGAGGCTATGGCTACACCTTC.

In this sample, this clone turned up a few times. The rearrangement uses TRBV19 and TRBJ1-5; 8 nucleotides agree with TRBD1. Germline trimming cut 6 bases from V and 6 bases from J; bases unmatched to any gene: 10. There are 15 residues in the CDR3. Germline V gene data show CDR1 as LNHDA and CDR2 as SQIVND (reference sequence). The CDR3 nucleotides read TGTGCCAGTAGCCGCACAGGGGGTGGGGGTCAGCCCCAGCATTTT. It encodes CASSRTGGGGQPQHF. The complete variable domain, with remaining parts taken from reference TRBV19 and TRBJ1-5, reads DGGITQSPKYLFRKEGQNVTLSCEQNLNHDAMYWYRQDPGQGLRLIYYSQIVNDFQKGDIAEGYSVSREKKESFPLTVTSAQKNPTAFYLCASSRTGGGGQPQHFGDGTRLSIL.

This rearrangement joins TRBV5-1 to TRBJ2-1; 7 bases are shared with TRBD2. V gave up 2 bases and J gave up 8 bases; unmatched junction bases: 7. The germline V gene encodes CDR1 SGHRS and CDR2 YFSETQ. This CDR3 comprises 14 residues. The CDR3 is CASSLGGSLDEQFF. Here the CDR3 DNA reads TGCGCCAGCAGCTTAGGCGGGAGTTTAGATGAGCAGTTCTTC.

The chain links TRBV7-3 to TRBJ2-7; 9 bases map to TRBD2. Germline CDR1 is SGHTA and CDR2 is FQGTGA. CDR3 length: 15 residues. After removal of 3 bases from V and 0 bases from J, the junction contained 3 bases not matched to a gene. This chain's CDR3 is CASSFGTSNSYEQYF. CDR3 in DNA: TGTGCCAGCAGCTTCGGGACTAGCAACTCCTACGAGCAGTACTTC.